This paragraph covers one T cell receptor beta chain sequence. Its antigen is still unknown. The CDR3 consists of 13 residues. The V end lost 3 bases, the J end lost 2 bases, and 9 bases lay between the germline ends. The germline V gene has CDR1 SQVTM and CDR2 ANQGSEA. Reverse transcription of extracted RNA yielded cDNA, which provided the sequencing template. The repertoire was sequenced with immunoSEQ multiplex PCR; TCRdb's copy has only in-frame clones and lacks some. The table has approximately 100,000 clones, nearly 45% seen once. The data originate from a study of CD8+ T cells in alopecia areata. Across the whole study: The tofacitinib course ran for 6 to 18 months and was followed by 6 months off drug.

General observations from the study: For lesional scalp, especially alopecia totalis/universalis, clonality was higher than in normal scalp.

Starting from PBMCs, sorting isolated CD4+ and CD8+ T cells. The sequenced sample consisted of CD4+ T cells sorted from blood. The V call is TRBV29-1, the J call TRBJ2-3; D not certain. This receptor was identified in a human donor with alopecia areata. CDR3 residues: CSVDIGNTDTQYF. The CDR3 region has the DNA TGCAGCGTTGATATTGGGAACACAGATACGCAGTATTTT.